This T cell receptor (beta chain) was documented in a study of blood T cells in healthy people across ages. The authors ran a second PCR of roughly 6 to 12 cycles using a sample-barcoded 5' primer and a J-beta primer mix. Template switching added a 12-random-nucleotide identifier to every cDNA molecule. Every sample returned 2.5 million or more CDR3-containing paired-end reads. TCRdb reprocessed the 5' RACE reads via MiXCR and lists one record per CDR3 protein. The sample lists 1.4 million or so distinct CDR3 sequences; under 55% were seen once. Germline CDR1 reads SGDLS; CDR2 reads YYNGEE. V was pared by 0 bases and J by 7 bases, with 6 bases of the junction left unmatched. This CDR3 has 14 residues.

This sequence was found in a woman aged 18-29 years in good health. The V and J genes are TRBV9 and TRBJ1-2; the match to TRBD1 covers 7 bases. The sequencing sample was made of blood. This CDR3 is CASSVGEGASGYTF. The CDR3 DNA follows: TGTGCCAGCAGCGTAGGAGAGGGGGCCTCTGGCTACACCTTC.